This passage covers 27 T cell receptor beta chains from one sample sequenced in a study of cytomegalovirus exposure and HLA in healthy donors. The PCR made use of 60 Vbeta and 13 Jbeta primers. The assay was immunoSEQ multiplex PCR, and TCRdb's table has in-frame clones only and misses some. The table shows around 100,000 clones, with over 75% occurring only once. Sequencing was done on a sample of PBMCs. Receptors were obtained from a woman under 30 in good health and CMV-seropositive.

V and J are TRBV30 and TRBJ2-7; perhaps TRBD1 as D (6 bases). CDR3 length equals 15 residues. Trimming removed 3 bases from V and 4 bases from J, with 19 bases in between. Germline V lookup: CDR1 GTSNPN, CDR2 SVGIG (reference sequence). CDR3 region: CAWRDGSGQFYEQYF. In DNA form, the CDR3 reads TGTGCCTGGAGGGATGGATCGGGACAATTTTACGAGCAGTACTTC.

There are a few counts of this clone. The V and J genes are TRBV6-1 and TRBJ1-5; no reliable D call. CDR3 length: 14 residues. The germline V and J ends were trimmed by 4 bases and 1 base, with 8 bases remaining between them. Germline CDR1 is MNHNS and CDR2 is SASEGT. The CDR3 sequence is CASSVDGSNQPQHF. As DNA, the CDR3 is TGTGCCAGCAGTGTCGACGGGAGCAATCAGCCCCAGCATTTT.

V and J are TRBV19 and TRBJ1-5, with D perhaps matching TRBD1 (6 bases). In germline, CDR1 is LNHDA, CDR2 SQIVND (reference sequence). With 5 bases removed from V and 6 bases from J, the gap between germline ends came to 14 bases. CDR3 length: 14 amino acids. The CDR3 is CASSVAGVAQPQHF. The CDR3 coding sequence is TGTGCCAGTAGTGTGGCAGGGGTGGCTCAGCCCCAGCATTTT.

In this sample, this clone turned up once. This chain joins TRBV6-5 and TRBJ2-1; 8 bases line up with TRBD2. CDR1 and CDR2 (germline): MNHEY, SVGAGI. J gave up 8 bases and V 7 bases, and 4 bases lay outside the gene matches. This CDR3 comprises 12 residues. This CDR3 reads CASIGRGDEQFF. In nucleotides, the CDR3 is TGTGCCAGCATCGGGAGGGGCGATGAGCAGTTCTTC.

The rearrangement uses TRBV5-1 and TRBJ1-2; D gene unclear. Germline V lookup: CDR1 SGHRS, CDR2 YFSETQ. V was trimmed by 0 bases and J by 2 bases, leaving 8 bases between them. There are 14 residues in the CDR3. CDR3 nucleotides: TGCGCCAGCAGCTTGGAGGGAGACAACTATGGCTACACCTTC. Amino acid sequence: CASSLEGDNYGYTF.

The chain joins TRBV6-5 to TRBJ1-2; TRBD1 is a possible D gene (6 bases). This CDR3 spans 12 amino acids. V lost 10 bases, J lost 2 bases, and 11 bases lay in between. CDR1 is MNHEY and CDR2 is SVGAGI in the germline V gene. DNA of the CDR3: TGTGCCACCACTCAGGGGAACTATGGCTACACCTTC. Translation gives CATTQGNYGYTF.

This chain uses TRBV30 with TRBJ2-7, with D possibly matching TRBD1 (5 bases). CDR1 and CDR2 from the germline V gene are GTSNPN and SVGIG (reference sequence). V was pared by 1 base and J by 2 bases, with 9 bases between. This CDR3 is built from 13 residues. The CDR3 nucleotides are TGTGCCTGGAGTGGGGAAGGGGCCTACGAGCAGTACTTC. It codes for CAWSGEGAYEQYF. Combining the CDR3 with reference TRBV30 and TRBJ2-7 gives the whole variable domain SQTIHQWPATLVQPVGSPLSLECTVEGTSNPNLYWYRQAAGRGLQLLFYSVGIGQISSEVPQNLSASRPQDRQFILSSKKLLLSDSGFYLCAWSGEGAYEQYFGPGTRLTVT.

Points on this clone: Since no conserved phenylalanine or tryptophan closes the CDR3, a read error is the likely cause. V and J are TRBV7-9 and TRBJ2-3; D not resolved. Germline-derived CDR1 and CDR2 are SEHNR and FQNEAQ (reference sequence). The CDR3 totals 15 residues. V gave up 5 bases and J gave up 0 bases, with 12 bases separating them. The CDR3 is CASSRDWASTDTQYV. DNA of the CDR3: TGTGCCAGCAGCCGAGACTGGGCTAGCACAGATACGCAGTATGTT.

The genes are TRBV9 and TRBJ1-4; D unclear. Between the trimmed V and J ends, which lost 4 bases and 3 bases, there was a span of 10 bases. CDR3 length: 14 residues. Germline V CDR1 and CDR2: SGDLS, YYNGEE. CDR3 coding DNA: TGTGCCAGCAGCCCGAGCGGGTCTAATGAAAAACTGTTTTTT. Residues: CASSPSGSNEKLFF.

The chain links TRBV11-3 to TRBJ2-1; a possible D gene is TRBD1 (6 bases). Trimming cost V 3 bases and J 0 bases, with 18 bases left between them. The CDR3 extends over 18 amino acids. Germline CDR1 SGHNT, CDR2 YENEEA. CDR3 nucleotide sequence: TGTGCCAGCAGCTTCGGGACAAAGGGGGTGAGCTCCTACAATGAGCAGTTCTTC. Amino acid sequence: CASSFGTKGVSSYNEQFF.

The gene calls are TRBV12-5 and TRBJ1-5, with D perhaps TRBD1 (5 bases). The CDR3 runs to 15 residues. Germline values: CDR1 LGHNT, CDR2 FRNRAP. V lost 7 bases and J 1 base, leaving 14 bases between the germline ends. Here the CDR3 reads CASVSGLLSNQPQHF. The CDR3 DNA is TGTGCTAGTGTCTCGGGACTTCTCAGCAATCAGCCCCAGCATTTT.

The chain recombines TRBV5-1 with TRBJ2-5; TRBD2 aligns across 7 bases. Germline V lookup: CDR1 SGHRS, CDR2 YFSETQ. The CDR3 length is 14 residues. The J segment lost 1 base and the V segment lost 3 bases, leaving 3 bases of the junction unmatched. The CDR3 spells CASSSTSTQETQYF. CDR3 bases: TGCGCCAGCAGCTCGACTAGCACCCAAGAGACCCAGTACTTC.

The CDR3 DNA sequence: TGTGCCAGCAGGCCGGCCGGACAGGCCCTCGAGCAGTACTTC. It codes for CASRPAGQALEQYF. The chain couples TRBV6-5 to TRBJ2-7, with 7 bases that match TRBD1. This CDR3 comprises 14 residues. The trim removed 6 bases at V and 6 bases at J, leaving 11 bases unmatched. Per the germline V gene, CDR1 is MNHEY and CDR2 is SVGAGI.

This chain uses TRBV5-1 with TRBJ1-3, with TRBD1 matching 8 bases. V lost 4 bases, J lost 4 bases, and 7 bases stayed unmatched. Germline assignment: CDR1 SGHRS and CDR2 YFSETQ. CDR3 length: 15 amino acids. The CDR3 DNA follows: TGCGCCAGCAGCACGGGACAGGTCGGAGGAAACACCATATATTTT. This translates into CASSTGQVGGNTIYF. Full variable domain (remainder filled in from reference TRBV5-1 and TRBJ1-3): KAGVTQTPRYLIKTRGQQVTLSCSPISGHRSVSWYQQTPGQGLQFLFEYFSETQRNKGNFPGRFSGRQFSNSRSEMNVSTLELGDSALYLCASSTGQVGGNTIYFGEGSWLTVV.

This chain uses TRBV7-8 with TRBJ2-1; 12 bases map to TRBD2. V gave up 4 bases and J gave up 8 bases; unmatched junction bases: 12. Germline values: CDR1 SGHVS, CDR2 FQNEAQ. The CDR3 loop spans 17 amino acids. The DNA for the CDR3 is TGTGCCAGCAGCTCCCGAAGACTAGCGGGAGTTTGGGATGAGCAGTTCTTC. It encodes CASSSRRLAGVWDEQFF. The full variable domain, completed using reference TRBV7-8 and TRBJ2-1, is GAGVSQSPRYKVAKRGQDVALRCDPISGHVSLFWYQQALGQGPEFLTYFQNEAQLDKSGLPSDRFFAERPEGSVSTLKIQRTQQEDSAVYLCASSSRRLAGVWDEQFFGPGTRLTVL.

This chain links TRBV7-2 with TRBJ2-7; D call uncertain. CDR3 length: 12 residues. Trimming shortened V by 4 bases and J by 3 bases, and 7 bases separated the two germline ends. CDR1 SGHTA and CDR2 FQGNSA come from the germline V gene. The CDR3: CASSSTYYEQYF. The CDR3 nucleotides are TGTGCCAGCAGCTCCACCTACTACGAGCAGTACTTC.

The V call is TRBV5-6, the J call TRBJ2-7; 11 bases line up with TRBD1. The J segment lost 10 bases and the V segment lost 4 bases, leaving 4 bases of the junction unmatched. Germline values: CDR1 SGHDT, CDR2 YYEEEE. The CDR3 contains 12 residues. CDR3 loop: CASSGQGAPQYF. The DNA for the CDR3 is TGTGCCAGCAGCGGACAGGGGGCCCCCCAGTACTTC. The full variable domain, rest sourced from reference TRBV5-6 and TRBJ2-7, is DAGVTQSPTHLIKTRGQQVTLRCSPKSGHDTVSWYQQALGQGPQFIFQYYEEEERQRGNFPDRFSGHQFPNYSSELNVNALLLGDSALYLCASSGQGAPQYFGPGTRLTVT.

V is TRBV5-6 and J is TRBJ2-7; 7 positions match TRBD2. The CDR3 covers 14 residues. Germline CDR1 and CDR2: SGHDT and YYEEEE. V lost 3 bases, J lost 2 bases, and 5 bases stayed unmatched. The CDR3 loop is CASSSRDYPYEQYF. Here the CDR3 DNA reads TGTGCCAGCAGCTCCCGGGACTACCCCTACGAGCAGTACTTC.

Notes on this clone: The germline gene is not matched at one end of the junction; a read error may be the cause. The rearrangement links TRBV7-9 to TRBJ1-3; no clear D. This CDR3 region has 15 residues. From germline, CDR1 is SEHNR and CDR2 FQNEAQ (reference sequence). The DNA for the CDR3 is TGTTCCAGCAGCTTATTGAGGCAGTTGGATGACACCATATATTTT. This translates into CSSSLLRQLDDTIYF.

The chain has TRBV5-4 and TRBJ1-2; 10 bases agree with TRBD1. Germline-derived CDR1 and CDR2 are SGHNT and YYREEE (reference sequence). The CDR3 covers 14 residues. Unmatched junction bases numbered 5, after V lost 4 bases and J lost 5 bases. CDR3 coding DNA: TGTGCCAGCAGCCAGGGACAGGGGAGATATGGCTACACCTTC. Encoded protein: CASSQGQGRYGYTF.

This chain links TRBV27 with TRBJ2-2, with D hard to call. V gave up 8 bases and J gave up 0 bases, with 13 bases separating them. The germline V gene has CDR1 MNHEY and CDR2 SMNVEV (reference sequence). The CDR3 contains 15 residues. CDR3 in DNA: TGTGCCAGCGCCCCAATGGCAGCGAACACCGGGGAGCTGTTTTTT. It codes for CASAPMAANTGELFF.

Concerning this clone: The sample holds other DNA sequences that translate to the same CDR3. Here the CDR3 DNA reads TGTGCCAGCAGCTCTACCTACGAGCAGTACTTC. This codes for CASSSTYEQYF. The chain recombines TRBV7-9 with TRBJ2-7; D not certain. From germline, CDR1 is SEHNR and CDR2 FQNEAQ (reference sequence). V was cut by 4 bases and J by 2 bases, with 3 bases left in between. CDR3 size: 11 residues.

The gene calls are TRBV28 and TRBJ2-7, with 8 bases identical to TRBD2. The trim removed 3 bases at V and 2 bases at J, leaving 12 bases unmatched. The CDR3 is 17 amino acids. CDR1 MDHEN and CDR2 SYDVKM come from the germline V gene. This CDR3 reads CASSFFKREFPPYEQYF. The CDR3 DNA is TGTGCCAGCAGTTTTTTCAAGCGGGAGTTCCCTCCCTACGAGCAGTACTTC.

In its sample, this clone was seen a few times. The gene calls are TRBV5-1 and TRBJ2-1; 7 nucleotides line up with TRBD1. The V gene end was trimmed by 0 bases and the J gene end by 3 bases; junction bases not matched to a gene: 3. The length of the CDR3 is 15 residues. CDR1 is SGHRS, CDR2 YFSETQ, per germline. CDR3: CASSLADRVYNEQFF. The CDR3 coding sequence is TGCGCCAGCAGCTTGGCTGACAGGGTCTACAATGAGCAGTTCTTC.

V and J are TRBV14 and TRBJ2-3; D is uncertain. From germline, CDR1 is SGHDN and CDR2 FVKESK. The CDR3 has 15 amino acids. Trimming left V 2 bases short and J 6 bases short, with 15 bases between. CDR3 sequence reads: CASSQYFGSSDTQYF. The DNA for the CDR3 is TGTGCCAGCAGCCAATACTTCGGTAGTTCCGATACGCAGTATTTT.

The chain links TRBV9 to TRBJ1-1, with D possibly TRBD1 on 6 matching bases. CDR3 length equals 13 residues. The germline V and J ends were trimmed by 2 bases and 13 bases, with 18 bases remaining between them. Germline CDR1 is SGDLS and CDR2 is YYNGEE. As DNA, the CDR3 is TGTGCCAGCAGCGTCTCGGACAGACCTAAACGTTTCTTT. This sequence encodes CASSVSDRPKRFF.

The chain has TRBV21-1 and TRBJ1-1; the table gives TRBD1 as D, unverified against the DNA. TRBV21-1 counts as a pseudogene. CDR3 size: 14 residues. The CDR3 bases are TGTGCCAGCAGCAATCCTGAGGCAGGGGTTGAAGCTTTCTTT. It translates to CASSNPEAGVEAFF.